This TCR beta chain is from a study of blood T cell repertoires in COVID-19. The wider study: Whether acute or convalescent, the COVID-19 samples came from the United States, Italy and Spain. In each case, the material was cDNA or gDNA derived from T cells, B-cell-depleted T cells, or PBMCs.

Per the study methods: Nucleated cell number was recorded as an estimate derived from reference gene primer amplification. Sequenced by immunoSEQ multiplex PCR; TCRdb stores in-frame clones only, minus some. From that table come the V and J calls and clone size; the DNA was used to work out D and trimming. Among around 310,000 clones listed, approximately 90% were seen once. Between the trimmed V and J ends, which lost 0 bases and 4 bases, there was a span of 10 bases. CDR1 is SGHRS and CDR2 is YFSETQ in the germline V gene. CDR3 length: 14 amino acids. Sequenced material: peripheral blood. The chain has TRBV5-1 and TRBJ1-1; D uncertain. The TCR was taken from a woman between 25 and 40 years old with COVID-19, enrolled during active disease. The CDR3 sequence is CASSLERVTTEAFF. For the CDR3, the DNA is TGCGCCAGCAGCTTGGAGCGAGTAACCACTGAAGCTTTCTTT. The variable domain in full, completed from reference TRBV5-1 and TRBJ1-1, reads KAGVTQTPRYLIKTRGQQVTLSCSPISGHRSVSWYQQTPGQGLQFLFEYFSETQRNKGNFPGRFSGRQFSNSRSEMNVSTLELGDSALYLCASSLERVTTEAFFGQGTRLTVV.